The clone carrying this T cell receptor (beta chain) was detected many times. What it binds is unknown. This CDR3 has 16 residues. Germline assignment: CDR1 SGDLS and CDR2 YYNGEE. Trimming at V came to 1 base and at J to 7 bases, leaving 9 bases not matched to a gene. A universal primer site was added by template switching, and unique molecular identifiers were carried by the cDNA. Using its own MiXCR run on the 5' RACE reads, TCRdb lists one record per CDR3 protein. The table lists roughly 250,000 distinct CDR3 sequences, around an eighth of them singletons. These data belong to a study of identical twins. Findings of the study overall: Analyses based on zero insertions could be partly confounded by invariant MAIT and iNKT cells. Insertions ran lower in abundant cord blood beta clonotypes, though not in memory repertoires. Twins showed weaker excess sharing in their beta out-of-frame sequences.

This receptor was taken from a woman between 18 and 29 years old in good health. Sequenced input: memory (CD45RO+) T cells sorted from blood. The chain couples TRBV9 to TRBJ2-3, with 10 bases matching TRBD2. CDR3 protein: CASSVQGSGGGNTQYF. DNA for the CDR3: TGTGCCAGCAGCGTACAAGGAAGCGGGGGGGGGAATACGCAGTATTTT. The whole variable domain, remainder taken from reference TRBV9 and TRBJ2-3, is DSGVTQTPKHLITATGQRVTLRCSPRSGDLSVYWYQQSLDQGLQFLIQYYNGEERAKGNILERFSAQQFPDLHSELNLSSLELGDSALYFCASSVQGSGGGNTQYFGPGTRLTVL.